This T cell receptor beta chain was retrieved from a study of OX40 agonist ivuxolimab in advanced cancers. As for the study in general: Among those enrolled, mean age was about 60 years (range roughly 23 to 79) and approximately 83% were male. A history of anti-PD-1, anti-PD-L1 or anti-CTLA-4 therapy was acceptable, and about 40% had some.

Some clones are missing from TCRdb's copy, which holds only in-frame ones; the method was immunoSEQ multiplex PCR. The repertoire holds around 77,000 clones, with just over 90% as singletons. Points on this clone: Its antigen is undetermined.

The trim removed 0 bases at V and 4 bases at J, leaving 4 bases unmatched. This CDR3 has 14 residues. Germline V gives CDR1 SQVTM, CDR2 ANQGSEA. Notes on the study in general: Both blood CD4+ and CD8+ T cells showed clonal growth by week 6 at 0.1 to 3.0 mg/kg.

The TCR was taken from an adult with an advanced solid tumor such as melanoma, head and neck, liver or kidney cancer. Source: CD4+ or CD8+ T cells sorted from blood, taken in a trial of the OX40 agonist ivuxolimab. The chain employs TRBV29-1 and TRBJ2-5; 8 nucleotides match TRBD2. CDR3 residues: CSVEESGGPETQYF. For the CDR3, the DNA is TGCAGCGTTGAAGAAAGCGGGGGCCCAGAGACCCAGTACTTC.